Listed below are T cell receptor beta chains from one sample, sequenced in a study of PD-1 blockade in classical Hodgkin lymphoma. Libraries were prepared by immunoSEQ multiplex PCR; TCRdb keeps only in-frame clonotypes and omits some of them. Here the sample spans about 90,000 clones, around nine tenths being singletons. Sequenced here: peripheral blood mononuclear cells (PBMCs), sampled before the fourth cycle of nivolumab. The receptors originated from a human donor with classical Hodgkin lymphoma. The CDR3 runs from the conserved cysteine through the conserved F or W. Fields, in order: V gene, J gene, D gene, clone size, CDR3 DNA, CDR3 protein. D genes are given only for firm matches. Size is omitted from some rows. Given values are once, few, many or a class for expanded clones.

>TRBV30|TRBJ2-7|TRBD1|NA
TGTGCCTGGATCGGGAAAGGGACAGGCAGGGCCTACGAGCAGTACTTC
CAWIGKGTGRAYEQYF
>TRBV19|TRBJ2-5|NA|NA
TGTGCCAGTAGTATAGGTCGGGGCTTGGAGACCCAGTACTTC
CASSIGRGLETQYF
>TRBV6-6|TRBJ1-1|TRBD1|once
TGTGCCAGCAGTTACTTGGGCAGGGGGCGCGAAGCTTTCTTT
CASSYLGRGREAFF
>TRBV7-8|TRBJ1-5|NA|NA
TGTGCCAGCAGTTTCGACAGCCCATATAGCAATCAGCCCCAGCATTTT
CASSFDSPYSNQPQHF
>TRBV4-3|TRBJ1-6|NA|NA
TGCGCCAGCAGCCAAGATGGGGGCTTATATAATTCACCCCTCCACTTT
CASSQDGGLYNSPLHF
>TRBV7-2|TRBJ1-3|NA|few
TGTGCCAGCAGCTTAGGTCAATGGTCTGGAAACACCATATATTTT
CASSLGQWSGNTIYF
>TRBV25-1|TRBJ2-1|NA|NA
TGTGCCAGCAGTGAATATGGGCGGGGGCCTTACAATGAGCAGTTCTTC
CASSEYGRGPYNEQFF
>TRBV28|TRBJ1-2|TRBD1|once
TGTGCCAGCAGTCGGACAGGGCTTTATGGCTACACCTTC
CASSRTGLYGYTF
>TRBV6-5|TRBJ2-7|TRBD1|NA
TGTGCCAGCAGTTTTGGGACAGACTACGAGCAGTACTTC
CASSFGTDYEQYF
>TRBV18|TRBJ2-7|NA|NA
TGTGCCAGCTCACCCGGACCGGAATACGAGCAGTACTTC
CASSPGPEYEQYF
>TRBV28|TRBJ2-7|TRBD2|NA
TGTGCCAGCACCCTGGGGGGGTCTTACGAGCAGTACTTC
CASTLGGSYEQYF
>TRBV19|TRBJ1-1|TRBD1|NA
TGTGCCAGTAGTATGGGACAGGGTTTTGGGACTGAAGCTTTCTTT
CASSMGQGFGTEAFF
>TRBV19|TRBJ2-1|NA|NA
TGTGCCAGTAGACGGACATCTAGCTCCTACAATGAGCAGTTCTTC
CASRRTSSSYNEQFF
>TRBV2|TRBJ1-5|NA|NA
TGTGCCAGCATTGAAAGGGGGACTGCCGGCCCCCAGCATTTT
CASIERGTAGPQHF
>TRBV27|TRBJ2-3|TRBD2|once
TGTGCCAGCAGACTATCCGGGGGGGGCACAGATACGCAGTATTTT
CASRLSGGGTDTQYF
>TRBV11-2|TRBJ1-2|NA|NA
TGTGCCAGCAGCTTAGATCGGGGTACTTGGGATGGCTACACCTTC
CASSLDRGTWDGYTF
>TRBV6-5|TRBJ2-2|NA|NA
TGTGCCAGCAGTTACTCTAGCGACACCGGGGAGCTGTTTTTT
CASSYSSDTGELFF
>TRBV4-1|TRBJ2-5|TRBD2|NA
TGCGCCAGCAGCCAAGATAGGGCGGGGGGGCTGGAGACCCAGTACTTC
CASSQDRAGGLETQYF
>TRBV19|TRBJ1-2|TRBD1|NA
TGTGCCAGTAGTATTGGATCAGGGGGCGCAGGTCTCTACGGCTACACCTTC
CASSIGSGGAGLYGYTF
>TRBV29-1|TRBJ2-5|NA|NA
TGCAGCGTTGAACCGATCCAAGAGACCCAGTACTTC
CSVEPIQETQYF
>TRBV18|TRBJ1-2|TRBD1|NA
TGTGCCAGCTCACCGATCCCCGGGACAGGGAACTATGGCTACACCTTC
CASSPIPGTGNYGYTF
>TRBV18|TRBJ1-2|NA|NA
TGTGCCAGCTCCCCGGGGAGAACAGAAGGGGTCGGCTACACCTTC
CASSPGRTEGVGYTF
>TRBV6-6|TRBJ1-6|NA|NA
TGTGCCAGCAGTTACTCGACGCAGGCGTCACCCCTCCACTTT
CASSYSTQASPLHF
>TRBV2|TRBJ2-7|TRBD1|NA
TGTGCCATCCGGACAGGGCCCTACGAGCAGTACTTC
CAIRTGPYEQYF
>TRBV10-3|TRBJ2-7|TRBD2|NA
TGTGCCATCAGTGATACTACTAGCGGGGAGGACGAGCAGTACTTC
CAISDTTSGEDEQYF
>TRBV6-1|TRBJ2-5|TRBD2|NA
TGTGCCAGCAGTGAAGTAGCGGGGGGACAAGAGACCCAGTACTTC
CASSEVAGGQETQYF
>TRBV2|TRBJ2-3|TRBD2|NA
TGTGCCAGCAGTGGGCGGGGGGGATTCACAGATACGCAGTATTTT
CASSGRGGFTDTQYF
>TRBV28|TRBJ1-2|TRBD1|few
TGTGCCAGCAGTCCGGCGGACAGGGTCTATGGCTACACCTTC
CASSPADRVYGYTF
>TRBV10-3|TRBJ2-3|NA|NA
TGTGCCATCAGTGAGAACAGGGTAGGAGGCACAGATACGCAGTATTTT
CAISENRVGGTDTQYF
>TRBV13|TRBJ2-1|TRBD1|NA
TGTGCCAGCAGCTTAGGATCCGATGACAGGGGATACAATGAGCAGTTCTTC
CASSLGSDDRGYNEQFF
>TRBV6-5|TRBJ1-4|NA|NA
TGTGCCAGCAGCCCCAGGACGCTCGGTGGGGAAAAACTGTTTTTT
CASSPRTLGGEKLFF
>TRBV5-8|TRBJ1-5|NA|NA
TGTGCCAGCAGCTTGATCCGCCAGGGTGGGGAGCCCCAGCATTTT
CASSLIRQGGEPQHF
>TRBV4-2|TRBJ2-1|TRBD2|NA
TGTGCCAGCAGCCAAGTCACTAGCGGCCACAATGAGCAGTTCTTC
CASSQVTSGHNEQFF
>TRBV7-3|TRBJ2-1|NA|NA
TGTGCCAGCAGCGTTACTGGGAGCTCCTACAATGAGCAGTTCTTC
CASSVTGSSYNEQFF
>TRBV6-5|TRBJ1-6|NA|NA
TGTGCCAGCAGTTACGGAGGCCCGAATTCACCCCTCCACTTT
CASSYGGPNSPLHF
>TRBV7-3|TRBJ2-3|TRBD2|NA
TGTGCCAGCAGCCATGGGACTAGCGGGGCAGATACGCAGTATTTT
CASSHGTSGADTQYF
>TRBV5-1|TRBJ2-7|NA|NA
TGCGCCAGCTCGATAGTGGGGGGCTCCTACGAGCAGTACTTC
CASSIVGGSYEQYF
>TRBV30|TRBJ2-2|TRBD2|NA
TGTGCCTCCGGGGGAGGGGAGATCGGGGAGCTGTTTTTT
CASGGGEIGELFF
>TRBV5-1|TRBJ2-2|TRBD1|once
TGCGCCAGCAGCTTACAGGGGTCGAGGACCGGGGAGCTGTTTTTT
CASSLQGSRTGELFF
>TRBV6-1|TRBJ2-5|NA|once
TGTGCCAGCAGTGAAGATCCTACGAAACAAGAGACCCAGTACTTC
CASSEDPTKQETQYF
>TRBV10-3|TRBJ2-7|NA|NA
TGTGCCATCGGCTCAGGGGCCACCTACGAGCAGTACTTC
CAIGSGATYEQYF
>TRBV9|TRBJ2-7|NA|NA
TGTGCCAGCAGCACGGGACCCCTCTACGAGCAGTACTTC
CASSTGPLYEQYF
>TRBV19|TRBJ1-1|NA|NA
TGTGCCAGTGGGTACAGGAACACTGAAGCTTTCTTT
CASGYRNTEAFF
>TRBV11-2|TRBJ2-2|NA|NA
TGTGCCAGCAGCTTGACAGGTCACAACACCGGGGAGCTGTTTTTT
CASSLTGHNTGELFF
>TRBV11-1|TRBJ2-7|NA|NA
TGTGCCAGCAGCTTAGTGGCAGGGCTGAACTCCTACGAGCAGTACTTC
CASSLVAGLNSYEQYF
>TRBV7-6|TRBJ1-1|NA|NA
TGTGCCAGCAGCTCAGGGACCACTGAAGCTTTCTTT
CASSSGTTEAFF
>TRBV2|TRBJ1-5|TRBD1|NA
TGTGCCAGCACCCCCACAGGGGGCAATCAGCCCCAGCATTTT
CASTPTGGNQPQHF